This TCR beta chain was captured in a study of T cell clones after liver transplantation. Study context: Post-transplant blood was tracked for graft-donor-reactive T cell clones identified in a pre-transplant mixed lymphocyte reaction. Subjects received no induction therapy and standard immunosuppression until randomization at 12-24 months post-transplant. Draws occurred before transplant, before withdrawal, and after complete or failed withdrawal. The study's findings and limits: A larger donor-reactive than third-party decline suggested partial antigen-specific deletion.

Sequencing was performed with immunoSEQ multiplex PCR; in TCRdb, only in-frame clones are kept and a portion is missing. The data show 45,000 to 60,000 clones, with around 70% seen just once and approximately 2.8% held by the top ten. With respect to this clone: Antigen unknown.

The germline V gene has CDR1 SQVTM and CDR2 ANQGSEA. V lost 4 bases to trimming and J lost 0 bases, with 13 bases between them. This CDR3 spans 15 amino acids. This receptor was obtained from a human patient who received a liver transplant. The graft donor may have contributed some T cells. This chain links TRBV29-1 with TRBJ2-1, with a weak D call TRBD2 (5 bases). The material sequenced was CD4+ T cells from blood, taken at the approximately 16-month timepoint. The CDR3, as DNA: TGCAGCGTTGGAAAGGCCGGAGGCTCCTACAATGAGCAGTTCTTC. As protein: CSVGKAGGSYNEQFF.